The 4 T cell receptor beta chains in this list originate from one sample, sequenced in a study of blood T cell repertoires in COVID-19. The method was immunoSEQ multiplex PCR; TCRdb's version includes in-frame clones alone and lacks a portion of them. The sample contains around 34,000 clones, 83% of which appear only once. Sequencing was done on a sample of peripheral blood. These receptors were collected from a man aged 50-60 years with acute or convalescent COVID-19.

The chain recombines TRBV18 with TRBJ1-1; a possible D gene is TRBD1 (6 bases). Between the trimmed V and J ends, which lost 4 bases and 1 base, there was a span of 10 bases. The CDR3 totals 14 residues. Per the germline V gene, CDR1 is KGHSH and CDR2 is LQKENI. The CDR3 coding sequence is TGTGCCAGCTCACTCAGGGGTCAGAACACTGAAGCTTTCTTT. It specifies CASSLRGQNTEAFF.

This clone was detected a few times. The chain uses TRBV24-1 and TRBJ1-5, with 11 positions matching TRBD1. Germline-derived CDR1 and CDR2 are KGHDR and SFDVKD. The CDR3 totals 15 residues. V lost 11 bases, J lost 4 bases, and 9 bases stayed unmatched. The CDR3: CANLYRDRGNQPQHF. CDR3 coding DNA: TGTGCCAACCTATACAGGGACAGGGGGAATCAGCCCCAGCATTTT.

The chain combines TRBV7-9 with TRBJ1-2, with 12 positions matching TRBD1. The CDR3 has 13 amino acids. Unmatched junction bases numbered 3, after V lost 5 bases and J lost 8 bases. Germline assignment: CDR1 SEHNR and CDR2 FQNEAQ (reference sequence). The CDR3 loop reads CASSTGTGGGYTF. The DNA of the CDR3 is TGTGCCAGCAGCACCGGGACAGGGGGCGGCTACACCTTC.

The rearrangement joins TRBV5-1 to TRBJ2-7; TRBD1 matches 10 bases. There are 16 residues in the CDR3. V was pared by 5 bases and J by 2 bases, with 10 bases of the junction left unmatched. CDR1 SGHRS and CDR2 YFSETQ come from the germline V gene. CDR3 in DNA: TGCGCCAGCAGTACCGGGACAGGGGTTTCGACCTACGAGCAGTACTTC. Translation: CASSTGTGVSTYEQYF.